Sequencing of this T cell receptor (beta chain) was carried out in a study of radiation and T cells in renal cell carcinoma. Study-wide results and limits: From baseline, blood top tumor clonotypes peaked at 2 weeks post-radiation.

Clones were read by immunoSEQ multiplex PCR, and TCRdb kept only the in-frame ones, dropping some. The table lists about 77,000 clones, less than 85% of them singletons, with about 2.4% in the top ten. Time point denoted: blood 4 weeks post-SBRT, at nephrectomy. Treatment denoted: 15 Gy SBRT to primary tumor, nephrectomy 4 weeks later. Nephrectomy followed 15 Gy stereotactic body radiation by 4 weeks. The patient's renal cell carcinoma had clear cell pathology. This clone has more than one count but fewer than ten. Its matching antigen is unknown. The CDR3 runs 13 residues. The germline V and J ends were trimmed by 2 bases and 1 base, with 5 bases remaining between them. The germline gives CDR1 MNHEY, CDR2 SVGAGI.

This clonotype was sampled from a woman in her sixties or seventies with renal cell carcinoma. The chain joins TRBV6-5 to TRBJ1-1, with D unclear. Sample: blood, taken from a patient whose treatment included radiotherapy and nephrectomy. CDR3 coding DNA: TGTGCCAGCAGTTACACAAGGAACACTGAAGCTTTCTTT. It codes for CASSYTRNTEAFF.